The next 31 T cell receptor beta chains were all read from a single sample in a study of T cells in Graves' hyperthyroidism and ophthalmopathy. TCR beta CDR3 regions were amplified from RNA transcripts. During a first-round RT-PCR of the TCR CDR3, the HTBI primer set was used. MiXCR was run by TCRdb on the multiplex PCR reads, yielding one entry per CDR3 protein. The data show over 120,000 distinct CDR3 sequences, 22% seen once. Sequencing input: blood. These receptors were obtained from a woman in her forties or fifties with Graves' hyperthyroidism that later progressed to Graves' ophthalmopathy.

The table lists this clonotype with many counts. The rearrangement joins TRBV3-1 to TRBJ2-1, with 9 nucleotides matching TRBD1. The germline gives CDR1 LGHDT, CDR2 YNNKEL (reference sequence). V trimming: 8 bases; J trimming: 5 bases; junction bases outside the gene matches: 7. This CDR3 region has 14 residues. CDR3 in amino acids: CASHPDRGNNEQFF. The CDR3 DNA reads as TGTGCCAGCCACCCCGACAGGGGGAACAATGAGCAGTTCTTC.

This clonotype was counted at least ten times. The chain carries TRBV7-8 and TRBJ2-3; 9 bases are shared with TRBD2. The CDR3 is 18 amino acids. Losses at the gene ends were 4 bases for V and 2 bases for J; bases not matched to a gene: 13. Germline loops: CDR1 SGHVS, CDR2 FQNEAQ. The CDR3 DNA reads as TGTGCCAGCAGCTACCCCAGCAAGCGGGAGGTCGTCACAGATACGCAGTATTTT. As protein: CASSYPSKREVVTDTQYF.

The genes are TRBV6-1 and TRBJ2-5; tentatively, D is TRBD2 (6 bases). V shed 7 bases and J shed 0 bases, with 15 bases lying between them. The CDR3 totals 15 residues. Germline CDR1 and CDR2: MNHNS and SASEGT. In DNA, the CDR3 is TGTGCCAGCACGGGCGGGGCAGCGCACCAAGAGACCCAGTACTTC. Amino acid sequence: CASTGGAAHQETQYF.

The table lists this clonotype with many counts. V usage is TRBV7-3 and J usage is TRBJ2-7; TRBD1 or TRBD2 may be the D gene (5 bases each). V shed 2 bases and J shed 3 bases, with 20 bases lying between them. This CDR3 has 17 residues. CDR1 and CDR2 (germline): SGHTA, FQGTGA. CDR3 nucleotide sequence: TGTGCCAGCAGCTTATTCCCCAGAGAGGGGCGCAGCTACGAGCAGTACTTC. It yields the protein CASSLFPREGRSYEQYF.

This clonotype was counted a few times. The chain employs TRBV5-1 and TRBJ2-7; 9 bases align to TRBD1. CDR1 and CDR2 from the germline V gene are SGHRS and YFSETQ. After removal of 3 bases from V and 0 bases from J, the junction contained 4 bases not matched to a gene. The CDR3 has 15 residues. The CDR3 nucleotides are TGCGCCAGCAGCTACGGGACAGGGAGCTCCTACGAGCAGTACTTC. Amino acids: CASSYGTGSSYEQYF.

CDR3 region: CASSLVVSFTLSEPPTDTQYF. The DNA for the CDR3 is TGTGCCAGCAGCTTAGTTGTGTCGTTCACGCTCTCCGAGCCCCCCACAGATACGCAGTATTTT. The V and J genes are TRBV11-2 and TRBJ2-3; D unclear. The germline gives CDR1 SGHAT, CDR2 FQNNGV. Trimming shortened V by 1 base and J by 2 bases, and 28 bases separated the two germline ends. CDR3 length: 21 residues.

This clonotype was counted ten times or more. V usage is TRBV18 and J usage is TRBJ1-4; D call uncertain. The CDR3 extends over 15 amino acids. V lost 0 bases to trimming and J lost 0 bases, with 5 bases between them. Germline V gene sequence: CDR1 KGHSH, CDR2 LQKENI. The CDR3, as DNA: TGTGCCAGCTCACCACCGCGGGCAACTAATGAAAAACTGTTTTTT. Translating it yields CASSPPRATNEKLFF.

This clonotype showed up just a few times. V usage is TRBV11-2 and J usage is TRBJ2-3; unclear D gene. The CDR3 is 16 residues long. Trimming took off 3 bases at V and 2 bases at J, with 15 bases between the two ends. Germline lookup yields CDR1 SGHAT and CDR2 FQNNGV. The CDR3 coding sequence is TGTGCCAGCAGCTTTGTAATGGCAGTATACACAGATACGCAGTATTTT. Translating it yields CASSFVMAVYTDTQYF.

V and J are TRBV28 and TRBJ2-7; 7 nucleotides line up with TRBD2. V was pared by 1 base and J by 2 bases, with 8 bases of the junction left unmatched. The CDR3 has 16 residues. CDR1 is MDHEN, CDR2 SYDVKM, per germline. The DNA of the CDR3 is TGTGCCAGCAGTTTATTGAGGGGAGGGCCCACCTACGAGCAGTACTTC. Translation: CASSLLRGGPTYEQYF.

This clonotype was observed a few times. The rearrangement uses TRBV28 and TRBJ2-5; perhaps TRBD2 as D (5 bases). CDR3 size: 17 residues. Germline V gives CDR1 MDHEN, CDR2 SYDVKM. Trimming removed 3 bases at V and 1 base at J, with 18 bases between. CDR3 in amino acids: CASSFRGYGNFQETQYF. Here the CDR3 DNA reads TGTGCCAGCAGTTTTCGGGGATACGGGAACTTCCAAGAGACCCAGTACTTC.

This clonotype was seen at least ten times. The chain uses TRBV20-1 and TRBJ1-5; 9 nucleotides agree with TRBD1. Trimming removed 6 bases from V and 3 bases from J; junction bases left unmatched: 9. Germline loops: CDR1 DFQATT, CDR2 SNEGSKA (reference sequence). The CDR3 sequence is 15 residues long. The DNA for the CDR3 is TGCAGTGCCCCAAACAGGGGGCAGTACAATCAGCCCCAGCATTTT. Protein sequence: CSAPNRGQYNQPQHF.

With regard to this clonotype: Being one base from a much bigger clone, this may be a read error. This chain connects TRBV20-1 to TRBJ2-7; 11 bases align to TRBD1. The CDR3 contains 16 residues. In germline, CDR1 is DFQATT, CDR2 SNEGSKA (reference sequence). The ends lost 0 bases at V and 7 bases at J; junction bases unmatched: 11. The CDR3 nucleotides read TGCAGTGCTAGAGACTTCCGTGAGGGACAGGGGGTAGAGCAGTACTTC. This sequence encodes CSARDFREGQGVEQYF.

This clonotype was seen at least ten times. The CDR3 DNA follows: TGTGCCAGCAGCTCGGACCCGGAACGAATGGCGGTCACAGATACGCAGTATTTT. Amino acids: CASSSDPERMAVTDTQYF. J is TRBJ2-3 and V is TRBV7-9; D unresolved. The CDR3 sequence is 18 residues long. V was trimmed by 4 bases and J by 2 bases, leaving 22 bases between them. CDR1 and CDR2 from the germline V gene are SEHNR and FQNEAQ (reference sequence).

This clonotype was seen ten or more times. The chain recombines TRBV2 with TRBJ2-5, with D possibly matching TRBD2 (6 bases). Between the trimmed V and J ends, which lost 3 bases and 4 bases, there was a span of 12 bases. This CDR3 is built from 14 residues. Germline CDR1 is SNHLY and CDR2 is FYNNEI. CDR3 sequence (DNA): TGTGCCAGCAGTGAGGGGCGGGGTGGAGAGACCCAGTACTTC. Translating it yields CASSEGRGGETQYF.

This clonotype was observed at least ten times. The chain joins TRBV20-1 to TRBJ1-2; no clear D. V was cut by 1 base and J by 4 bases, with 13 bases left in between. Germline V gene sequence: CDR1 DFQATT, CDR2 SNEGSKA (reference sequence). This CDR3 is built from 14 residues. The DNA of the CDR3 is TGCAGTGCTAGAGCTGGGGTGCAAATCTATGGCTACACCTTC. Translation: CSARAGVQIYGYTF.

This chain connects TRBV7-2 to TRBJ2-7; 11 bases match TRBD2. J lost 2 bases, V lost 1 base, and 4 bases had no gene match. This CDR3 comprises 16 residues. Germline values: CDR1 SGHTA, CDR2 FQGNSA. The CDR3 DNA sequence: TGTGCCAGCAGCTTAGGGCCGGGACTAGCGGCCTACGAGCAGTACTTC. This sequence encodes CASSLGPGLAAYEQYF.

J is TRBJ2-7 and V is TRBV15; 12 bases agree with TRBD1. Germline loops: CDR1 LNHNV, CDR2 YYDKDF (reference sequence). The CDR3 length is 16 residues. Germline trimming cut 5 bases from V and 6 bases from J; bases unmatched to any gene: 11. The CDR3, as DNA: TGTGCCACCAGCCCACAAAGTCCGGGACAGGGGGCCGAGCAGTACTTC. It translates to CATSPQSPGQGAEQYF.

The chain combines TRBV6-1 with TRBJ2-3; D remains unclear. The CDR3 totals 12 residues. The ends were cut back, 3 bases at V and 6 bases at J, with 7 bases in the middle. Germline values: CDR1 MNHNS, CDR2 SASEGT. The CDR3: CASSDYLDTQYF. The CDR3 DNA sequence: TGTGCCAGCAGTGACTATCTGGATACGCAGTATTTT.

In its sample, this clonotype was seen many times. The V call is TRBV28, the J call TRBJ1-4; D perhaps matches TRBD1 (5 bases). The CDR3 is 14 amino acids. Trimming left V 6 bases short and J 10 bases short, with 18 bases between. Germline V gene data show CDR1 as MDHEN and CDR2 as SYDVKM. CDR3 sequence (DNA): TGTGCCAGCAGGACCACAGGACTCGACGGAAAACTGTTTTTT. Translating gives CASRTTGLDGKLFF.

This clonotype was seen repeatedly, ten times or more. The rearrangement links TRBV28 to TRBJ2-3; D is ambiguous. Germline V lookup: CDR1 MDHEN, CDR2 SYDVKM. Trimming shortened V by 0 bases and J by 2 bases, and 9 bases separated the two germline ends. There are 15 residues in the CDR3. Here the CDR3 reads CASSLWRGATDTQYF. The DNA of the CDR3 is TGTGCCAGCAGTTTATGGCGAGGAGCCACAGATACGCAGTATTTT.

The chain links TRBV20-1 to TRBJ2-7, with 9 bases fitting TRBD1. CDR1 DFQATT and CDR2 SNEGSKA come from the germline V gene (reference sequence). The CDR3 runs 15 residues. J lost 3 bases, V lost 5 bases, and 11 bases had no gene match. The CDR3, as DNA: TGCAGTGCTGATAACCGGGACAGGGAGGGCTACGAGCAGTACTTC. This gives the protein CSADNRDREGYEQYF.

The table lists this clonotype with many counts. The chain carries TRBV3-1 and TRBJ1-3; no definite D call. The CDR3 covers 16 residues. Trimming cost V 4 bases and J 0 bases, with 13 bases left between them. Germline V CDR1 and CDR2: LGHDT, YNNKEL (reference sequence). The chain's CDR3 is CASSPPGGHSGNTIYF. DNA of the CDR3: TGTGCCAGCAGCCCCCCGGGTGGGCACTCTGGAAACACCATATATTTT.

J is TRBJ2-7 and V is TRBV30; either TRBD1 or TRBD2 may fit D (5 bases each). V was clipped by 5 bases and J by 0 bases, with 14 bases between them. Germline CDR1 and CDR2: GTSNPN and SVGIG (reference sequence). CDR3 length: 14 residues. The CDR3 DNA reads as TGTGCCTGGGGAAGCCGGGACGGCTCCTACGAGCAGTACTTC. It specifies CAWGSRDGSYEQYF.

Many counts were recorded for this clonotype. The J gene is TRBJ2-7, the V gene TRBV6-1; D uncertain. The CDR3 sequence is 14 residues long. V was pared by 1 base and J by 0 bases, with 7 bases between. CDR1 is MNHNS and CDR2 is SASEGT in the germline V gene. CDR3 bases: TGTGCCAGCAGTGAAGGAGCGTTCTCCTACGAGCAGTACTTC. Protein: CASSEGAFSYEQYF.

The chain employs TRBV27 and TRBJ1-1, with no clear D. Trimming removed 7 bases at V and 5 bases at J, with 11 bases between. Germline loops: CDR1 MNHEY, CDR2 SMNVEV (reference sequence). The CDR3 runs 12 residues. CDR3 bases: TGTGCCAGCACTTCCGACTGGACTGAAGCTTTCTTT. Encoded protein: CASTSDWTEAFF.

In this sample, this clonotype turned up many times. The chain is built from TRBV7-2 and TRBJ2-1, with D tentatively TRBD1 (5 bases). This CDR3 spans 15 amino acids. CDR1 and CDR2 (germline): SGHTA, FQGNSA. Trimming removed 3 bases at V and 5 bases at J, with 14 bases between. CDR3 residues: CASSFTREPHNEQFF. Written as DNA, the CDR3 is TGTGCCAGCAGCTTCACCAGGGAACCCCACAATGAGCAGTTCTTC.

The gene calls are TRBV5-1 and TRBJ1-5, with unresolved D. The CDR3 is 14 residues long. V dropped 3 bases and J dropped 2 bases, with 9 bases sitting between them. CDR1 is SGHRS and CDR2 is YFSETQ in the germline V gene. The CDR3 spells CASSWWYGNQPQHF. The CDR3 nucleotides read TGCGCCAGCAGCTGGTGGTATGGCAATCAGCCCCAGCATTTT.

This clonotype was seen many times. The chain combines TRBV5-1 with TRBJ1-1; TRBD1 agrees at 11 bases. V dropped 4 bases and J dropped 6; count of bases not matched to a gene: 11. Germline V gene sequence: CDR1 SGHRS, CDR2 YFSETQ. CDR3 length: 16 residues. The CDR3 DNA reads as TGCGCCAGCAGCATCGGACAGGGGGCTAGCATTGCTGAAGCTTTCTTT. This codes for CASSIGQGASIAEAFF.

The rearrangement links TRBV5-6 to TRBJ2-4, with D perhaps TRBD1 (6 bases). Germline values: CDR1 SGHDT, CDR2 YYEEEE. The CDR3 consists of 16 residues. V was shortened by 2 bases and J by 1 base, with 13 bases between the two germline ends. The CDR3 loop is CASSLGQLSAKNIQYF. DNA for the CDR3: TGTGCCAGCAGCTTAGGACAGTTATCGGCCAAAAACATTCAGTACTTC.

This clonotype was seen repeatedly, ten times or more. The CDR3 sequence is CASSFWQGTDTQYF. The CDR3 nucleotides are TGTGCCAGCAGCTTCTGGCAGGGGACAGATACGCAGTATTTT. This chain links TRBV11-2 with TRBJ2-3; D may be TRBD1 (6 bases). This CDR3 region has 14 residues. V was shortened by 3 bases and J by 3 bases, with 10 bases between the two germline ends. CDR1 and CDR2 (germline): SGHAT, FQNNGV.

The chain has TRBV7-9 and TRBJ2-3; 12 positions match TRBD1. The J segment lost 3 bases and the V segment lost 5 bases, leaving 9 bases of the junction unmatched. Per germline, CDR1 SEHNR and CDR2 FQNEAQ (reference sequence). CDR3 length: 17 amino acids. The CDR3 nucleotides read TGTGCCAGCAGCCCAGGGACGGGACAGGGGGCTACAGATACGCAGTATTTT. It specifies CASSPGTGQGATDTQYF.